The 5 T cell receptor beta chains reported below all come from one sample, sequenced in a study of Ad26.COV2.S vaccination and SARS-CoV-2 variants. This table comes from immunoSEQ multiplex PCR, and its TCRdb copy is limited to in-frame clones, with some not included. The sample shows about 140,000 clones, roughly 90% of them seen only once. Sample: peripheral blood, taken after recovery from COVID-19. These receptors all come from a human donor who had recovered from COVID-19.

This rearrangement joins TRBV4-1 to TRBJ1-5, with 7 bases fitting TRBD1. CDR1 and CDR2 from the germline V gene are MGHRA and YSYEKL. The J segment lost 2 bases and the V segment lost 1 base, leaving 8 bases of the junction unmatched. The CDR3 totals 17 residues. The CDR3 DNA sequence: TGCGCCAGCAGCCAAGTCCCCTCAGGGGGAGGCAATCAGCCCCAGCATTTT. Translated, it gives CASSQVPSGGGNQPQHF.

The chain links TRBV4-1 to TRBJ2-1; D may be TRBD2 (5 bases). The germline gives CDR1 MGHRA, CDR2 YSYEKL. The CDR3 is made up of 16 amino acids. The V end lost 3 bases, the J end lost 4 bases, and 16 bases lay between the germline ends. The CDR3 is CASSHSRTDFYNEQFF. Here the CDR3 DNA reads TGCGCCAGCAGCCATTCCAGAACGGACTTTTACAATGAGCAGTTCTTC.

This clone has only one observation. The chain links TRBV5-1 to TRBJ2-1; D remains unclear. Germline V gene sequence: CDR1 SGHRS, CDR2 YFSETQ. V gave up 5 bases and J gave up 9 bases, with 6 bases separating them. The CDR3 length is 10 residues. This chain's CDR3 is CASSGGEQFF. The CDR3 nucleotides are TGCGCCAGCAGTGGCGGTGAGCAGTTCTTC. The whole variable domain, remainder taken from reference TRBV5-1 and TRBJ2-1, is KAGVTQTPRYLIKTRGQQVTLSCSPISGHRSVSWYQQTPGQGLQFLFEYFSETQRNKGNFPGRFSGRQFSNSRSEMNVSTLELGDSALYLCASSGGEQFFGPGTRLTVL.

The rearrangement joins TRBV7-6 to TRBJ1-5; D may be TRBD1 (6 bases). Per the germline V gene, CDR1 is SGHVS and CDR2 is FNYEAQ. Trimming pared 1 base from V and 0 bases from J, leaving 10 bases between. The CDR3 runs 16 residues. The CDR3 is CASSLEGGGSNQPQHF. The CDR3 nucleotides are TGTGCCAGCAGCTTAGAGGGGGGGGGTAGCAATCAGCCCCAGCATTTT.

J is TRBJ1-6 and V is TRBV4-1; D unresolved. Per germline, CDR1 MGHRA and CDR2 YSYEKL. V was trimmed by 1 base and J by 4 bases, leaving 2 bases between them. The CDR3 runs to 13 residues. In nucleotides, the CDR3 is TGCGCCAGCAGCCAAGGTTATAATTCACCCCTCCACTTT. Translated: CASSQGYNSPLHF.